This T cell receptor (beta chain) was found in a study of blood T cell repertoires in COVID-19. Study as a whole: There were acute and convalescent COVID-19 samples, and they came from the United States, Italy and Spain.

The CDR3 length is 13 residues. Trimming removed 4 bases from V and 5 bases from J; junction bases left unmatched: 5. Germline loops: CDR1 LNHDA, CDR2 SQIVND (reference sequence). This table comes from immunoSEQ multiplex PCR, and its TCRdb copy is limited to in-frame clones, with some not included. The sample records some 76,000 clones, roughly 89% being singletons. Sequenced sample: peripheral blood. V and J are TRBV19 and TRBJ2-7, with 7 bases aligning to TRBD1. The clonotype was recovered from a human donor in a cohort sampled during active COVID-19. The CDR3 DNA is TGTGCCAGTAGTACTCGCGACAGGGACGAGCAGTACTTC. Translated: CASSTRDRDEQYF.